The TCR beta chain described here comes from a study of blood T cell repertoires in COVID-19. Background on the study: Both acute and convalescent COVID-19 samples were obtained from the United States, Italy and Spain. T cells, B-cell-depleted T cells, or PBMCs supplied cDNA or gDNA.

Germline-derived CDR1 and CDR2 are SNHLY and FYNNEI. The CDR3 contains 14 residues. The V end was cut by 8 bases, the J end by 5 bases, with 18 bases between. This clone appeared many times. In the original workflow: Amplification of reference gene primers provided the estimated nucleated cell counts. Assay used: immunoSEQ multiplex PCR; TCRdb lists only in-frame clones, some missing. V and J calls plus clone size are reproduced from that table; the DNA served to infer D and trimming. Of 150,000 to 200,000 clones listed, around nine tenths are singletons. J is TRBJ1-1 and V is TRBV2, with TRBD1 as a possible D gene (6 bases). The specimen sequenced was peripheral blood. The receptor's source is a woman between 65 and 79 years old with COVID-19, enrolled during active disease. The CDR3 DNA follows: TGTGCCAGCGTAGGGGAGGGGGGGAGAACTGAAGCTTTCTTT. It encodes CASVGEGGRTEAFF.